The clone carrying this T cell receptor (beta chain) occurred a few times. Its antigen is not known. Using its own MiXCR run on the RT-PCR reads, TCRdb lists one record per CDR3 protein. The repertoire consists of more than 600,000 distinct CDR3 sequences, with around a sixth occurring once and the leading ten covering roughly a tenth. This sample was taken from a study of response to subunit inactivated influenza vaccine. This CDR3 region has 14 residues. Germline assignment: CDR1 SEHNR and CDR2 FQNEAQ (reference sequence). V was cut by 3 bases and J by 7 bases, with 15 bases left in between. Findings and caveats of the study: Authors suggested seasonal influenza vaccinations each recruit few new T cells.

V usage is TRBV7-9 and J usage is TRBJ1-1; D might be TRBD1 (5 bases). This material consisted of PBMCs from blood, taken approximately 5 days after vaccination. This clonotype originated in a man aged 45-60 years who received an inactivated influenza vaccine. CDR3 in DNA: TGTGCCAGCAGCTTCGGGGCAGGGATTGGTGAAGCTTTCTTT. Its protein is CASSFGAGIGEAFF.